The source of this T cell receptor (beta chain) is a study of blood T cell repertoires in COVID-19 (dated by TCRdb to 2018 to 2020). At the level of the whole study: The collaborator samples originated in the United States, Italy and Spain and spanned the acute and convalescent phases of COVID-19. The material from the prospective study consisted of cDNA or gDNA derived from T cells, B-cell-depleted T cells, or PBMCs. The dataset comprised deeply sampled blood TCRbeta repertoires from subjects exposed to, actively infected with, or recovered from COVID-19. A freely available public database, intended as a resource for researchers studying the immune response to SARS-CoV-2, is where the repertoires were released. The samples were drawn from two sources: the first 160 participants of the ongoing ImmuneRACE study, and over 950 subjects contributed by 6 global collaborators. Sample metadata almost always included a de-identified subject ID, COVID-19 status, age in years and sex. HLA class I and class II types, where available, came from metadata supplied by the sample provider rather than from assay-based typing. Points the paper makes about the study in general: The quantity of clinical and demographic metadata differed by source and by participant and was supplied without curation.

Whole blood was collected in K2EDTA tubes by collaborating institutions according to the institutions' own protocols. For TCRbeta analysis, collaborators shipped samples in one of three forms: frozen whole blood, isolated PBMCs, or DNA extracted from either of those sample types. From V the trimming removes 2 bases and from J it removes 3 bases, while the gene matches leave 9 bases of the junction unaccounted for. From its cysteine to its phenylalanine, the CDR3 spans 17 amino acids. CDR3 DNA only is kept here, 51 bases in frame from base 1. CDR1 and CDR2, looked up from the germline V gene (reference sequence), are LGHDT and YNNKEL. This clone was seen at least ten times. It lacks a known antigen. There are no base qualities to consult, and no much larger clone falls within one base. TCRbeta CDR3 regions were amplified from genomic DNA by means of the immunoSEQ Assay, a bias-controlled multiplex PCR. The paper's data handling went like this. Nucleated cell counts per sample were estimated from amplification of reference gene primers within the assay. Sequence reads were collapsed and filtered to measure the absolute abundance of every unique TCRbeta CDR3 rearrangement. Productive Simpson clonality was computed per sample as the square root of Simpson's diversity index over productive rearrangements. TCRdb holds this immuneACCESS table with in-frame rearrangements only. Some clones are missing; in checked studies, unresolved V genes explain under half, and the rest has no known cause. V, J and clone size reflect that table, while D and trimming were determined from the DNA. Counted in this sample were 60,000 to 65,000 clones; 65% to 80% of them appeared once. The ten top clones hold over 20% of the sample.

This TCR was sampled from a woman at least 80 years old with active or convalescent COVID-19. Specimen: peripheral blood. The chain links TRBV3-1 (or the pseudogene TRBV3-2) with TRBJ2-1, with TRBD2 identical over 8 junction bases. This receptor carries the CDR3 CASSQPDSGGLYNEQFF. The DNA sequence is as follows: TGTGCCAGCAGCCAACCCGACAGCGGGGGACTCTACAATGAGCAGTTCTTC.